This T cell receptor beta chain was sequenced in a study of vaccination and CD4 T cells after COVID-19. Overall study: Post-diagnosis, post-COVID samples were collected after a median around 97 days, ranging 35 to 161. The authors exposed cells to overlapping spike peptides derived from SARS-CoV-2, HCoV-NL63, HCoV-OC43 and HCoV-229E. Cultures designated as controls were supplied with a CEFX pool, an HIV-1 Nef pool, or no peptide.

Scientists ran DNA taken from cultured CD4+ T cells through the Oncomine TCR Beta short-read assay for sequencing. TCRdb independently ran MiXCR on the PCR reads; one entry per CDR3 protein. The repertoire holds roughly 22,000 distinct CDR3 sequences, with about 33% as singletons. The treatment: approximately 10-day PBMC culture with coronavirus spike peptide pools or control peptides (ViraFEST assay). When about 10 days of culture had elapsed, CD4+ T cells were isolated by negative selection. There are a few counts of this clonotype. No antigen is known for it. Trimming pared 3 bases from V and 2 bases from J, leaving 16 bases between. The CDR3 is 15 amino acids. Looked up from germline, CDR1 is DFQATT and CDR2 is SNEGSKA (reference sequence).

Sequences were obtained from cultured CD4+ T cells from blood. The receptor comes from a human donor with COVID-19. V is TRBV20-1 and J is TRBJ2-5; perhaps D is TRBD1 or TRBD2 (5 bases each). CDR3 DNA: TGCAGTGCTAGGGATGGACGGGACCCACAAGAGACCCAGTACTTC. It specifies CSARDGRDPQETQYF.